This T cell receptor (beta chain) appears in the sequencing data of a study of control samples from healthy donors and cancer patients. Profiling relied on immunoSEQ multiplex PCR, and the TCRdb table lists in-frame clones only, not all of them. Among approximately 49,000 clones listed, around 85% were seen once. Sequences were obtained from PBMCs. This sequence was found in a woman in her fifties or sixties with lung cancer.

The CDR3 loop reads CASSTPGELFF. The CDR3 DNA sequence: TGTGCCAGCAGCACCCCCGGGGAGCTGTTTTTT. The V call is TRBV7-9, the J call TRBJ2-2; D call uncertain. The ends were cut back, 5 bases at V and 6 bases at J, with 4 bases in the middle. Germline CDR1 SEHNR, CDR2 FQNEAQ (reference sequence). The CDR3 covers 11 residues.